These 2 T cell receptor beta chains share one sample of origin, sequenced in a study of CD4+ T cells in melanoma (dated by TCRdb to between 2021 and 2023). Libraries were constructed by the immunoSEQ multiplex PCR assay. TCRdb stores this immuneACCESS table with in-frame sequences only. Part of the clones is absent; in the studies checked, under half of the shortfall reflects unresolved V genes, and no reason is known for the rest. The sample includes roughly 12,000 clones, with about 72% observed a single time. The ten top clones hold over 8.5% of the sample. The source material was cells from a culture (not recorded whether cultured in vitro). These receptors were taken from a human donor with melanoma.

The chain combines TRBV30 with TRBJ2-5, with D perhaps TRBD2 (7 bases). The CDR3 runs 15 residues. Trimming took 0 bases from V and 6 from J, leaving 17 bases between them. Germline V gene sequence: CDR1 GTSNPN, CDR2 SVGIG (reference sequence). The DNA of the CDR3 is TGTGCCTGGAGTGTAGGAGGGGGGGCACGAAAGACCCAGTACTTC. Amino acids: CAWSVGGGARKTQYF.

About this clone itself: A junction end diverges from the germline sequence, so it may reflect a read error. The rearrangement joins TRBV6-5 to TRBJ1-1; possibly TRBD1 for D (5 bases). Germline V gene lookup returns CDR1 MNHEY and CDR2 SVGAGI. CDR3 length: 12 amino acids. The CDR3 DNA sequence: TGTGCCATCAGTGGGACCTTCACTGAAGCTTTCTTT. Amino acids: CAISGTFTEAFF.